The 2 T cell receptor beta chains reported below all come from one sample, sequenced in a study of T cells in Graves' hyperthyroidism and ophthalmopathy. The source material, RNA transcripts, was used to amplify TCR beta CDR3 regions. When the TCR CDR3 underwent first-round RT-PCR, the HTBI primer set was used. TCRdb independently ran MiXCR on the multiplex PCR reads; one entry per CDR3 protein. The table has under 400,000 distinct CDR3 sequences, roughly 13% seen once; the top ten hold roughly 9.6%. The sample was blood. The receptors originated from a woman aged 60 to 75 with Graves' hyperthyroidism.

This clonotype was picked up many times. The V call is TRBV20-1, the J call TRBJ2-3, with D possibly called TRBD1 or TRBD2 (7 bases each). Per the germline V gene, CDR1 is DFQATT and CDR2 is SNEGSKA (reference sequence). CDR3 length equals 15 residues. The germline V and J ends were trimmed by 0 bases and 0 bases, with 10 bases remaining between them. The DNA of the CDR3 is TGCAGTGCTAGAGATCAGGGGGGGAGCACAGATACGCAGTATTTT. Residues: CSARDQGGSTDTQYF.

The sample holds many counts of this clonotype. The rearrangement links TRBV7-9 to TRBJ1-1; 10 bases are shared with TRBD1. The V gene end was trimmed by 8 bases and the J gene end by 5 bases; junction bases not matched to a gene: 8. This CDR3 is 14 amino acids long. Germline assignment: CDR1 SEHNR and CDR2 FQNEAQ (reference sequence). The CDR3 region has the DNA TGTGCCAGCCCGGGACAGGGGAAGAAAACTGAAGCTTTCTTT. This codes for CASPGQGKKTEAFF.